The rows below give T cell receptor beta chains drawn from one sample of a study of CD8 T cell repertoires and HIV-1 epitope variants. This table comes from immunoSEQ multiplex PCR, and its TCRdb copy is limited to in-frame clones, with some not included. Of roughly 100,000 clones listed, roughly 80% are singletons. Sequenced input: uncultured baseline CD8+ T cells from peripheral blood mononuclear cells (PBMCs). The receptors originated from a male donor with HIV. Both conserved end residues are part of each CDR3. A D gene is named only where the DNA matches it firmly. Clone size is stated in some rows and not others, as once, few, many or a class when expanded.

abundance: .; v_gene: TRBV5-1; j_gene: TRBJ2-7; d_gene: .; CDR3nt: TGCGCCAGCAGCGCGGACCCGTCCCAACTCGGGGAGCAGTACTTC; CDR3aa: CASSADPSQLGEQYF
abundance: once; v_gene: TRBV5-6; j_gene: TRBJ1-1; d_gene: .; CDR3nt: TGTGCCAGCAGCTTGTTGAGGGCCCTGAACACTGAAGCTTTCTTT; CDR3aa: CASSLLRALNTEAFF
abundance: .; v_gene: TRBV7-3; j_gene: TRBJ2-3; d_gene: TRBD2; CDR3nt: TGTGCCAGCAGCTTAAGTGGCGGGGGATCAGATACGCAGTATTTT; CDR3aa: CASSLSGGGSDTQYF
abundance: .; v_gene: TRBV2; j_gene: TRBJ2-1; d_gene: TRBD2; CDR3nt: TGTGCCAGCAGTGAATCAGTGTGGGAGGGTGAGCAGTTCTTC; CDR3aa: CASSESVWEGEQFF
abundance: .; v_gene: TRBV27; j_gene: TRBJ2-7; d_gene: .; CDR3nt: TGTGCCAGCAGTTTGGGGTACGAGCAGTACTTC; CDR3aa: CASSLGYEQYF
abundance: .; v_gene: TRBV5-6; j_gene: TRBJ2-2; d_gene: TRBD1; CDR3nt: TGTGCCAGCAGCGCAGACACAGGGGGCCCCAACAAAAACACCGGGGAGCTGTTTTTT; CDR3aa: CASSADTGGPNKNTGELFF
abundance: few; v_gene: TRBV28; j_gene: TRBJ1-2; d_gene: .; CDR3nt: TGTGCCAGCCTTACGGATAGTGGCTACACCTTC; CDR3aa: CASLTDSGYTF
abundance: .; v_gene: TRBV19; j_gene: TRBJ2-1; d_gene: TRBD2; CDR3nt: TGTGCCAGTAGTGCCGGGAGGGGCAACAATGAGCAGTTCTTC; CDR3aa: CASSAGRGNNEQFF
abundance: .; v_gene: TRBV6-5; j_gene: TRBJ2-7; d_gene: .; CDR3nt: TGTGCCAGCAGTTACTCGGATCACAAGGGGCGGGACGAGCAGTACTTC; CDR3aa: CASSYSDHKGRDEQYF
abundance: .; v_gene: TRBV14; j_gene: TRBJ2-1; d_gene: .; CDR3nt: TGTGCCAGCAGCTCGGACTACTACAATGAGCAGTTCTTC; CDR3aa: CASSSDYYNEQFF
abundance: .; v_gene: TRBV4-3; j_gene: TRBJ1-6; d_gene: .; CDR3nt: TGCGCCAGCAGCCTGGGAGGCTCCTATAATTCACCCCTCCACTTT; CDR3aa: CASSLGGSYNSPLHF
abundance: .; v_gene: TRBV27; j_gene: TRBJ1-1; d_gene: .; CDR3nt: TGTGCCAGCAGTCGTAGCGGGGAGGGAGGCACTGAAGCTTTCTTT; CDR3aa: CASSRSGEGGTEAFF
abundance: .; v_gene: TRBV4-1; j_gene: TRBJ2-7; d_gene: TRBD1; CDR3nt: TGCGCCAGCAGCCGGGACAGTCCTTACGAGCAGTACTTC; CDR3aa: CASSRDSPYEQYF
abundance: .; v_gene: TRBV30; j_gene: TRBJ2-3; d_gene: TRBD2; CDR3nt: TGTGCAGGAGCAGCGGGGGTGCGAGATACGCAGTATTTT; CDR3aa: CAGAAGVRDTQYF
abundance: many; v_gene: TRBV6-4; j_gene: TRBJ2-2; d_gene: .; CDR3nt: TGTGCCAGCAGTGCAGGGGACACCGGGGAGCTGTTTTTT; CDR3aa: CASSAGDTGELFF
abundance: .; v_gene: TRBV30; j_gene: TRBJ2-5; d_gene: .; CDR3nt: TGTGCCTGGAGTGCACCGCGGACGGAAGAGACCCAGTACTTC; CDR3aa: CAWSAPRTEETQYF
abundance: .; v_gene: TRBV7-2; j_gene: TRBJ1-5; d_gene: .; CDR3nt: TGTGCCAGCAATCTCTTCGGGGAGAGCAATCAGCCCCAGCATTTT; CDR3aa: CASNLFGESNQPQHF
abundance: .; v_gene: TRBV9; j_gene: TRBJ2-3; d_gene: .; CDR3nt: TGTGCCAGCAGCGCCCCTCAGGGGAGTACGCAGTATTTT; CDR3aa: CASSAPQGSTQYF
abundance: .; v_gene: TRBV6-5; j_gene: TRBJ2-1; d_gene: TRBD1; CDR3nt: TGTGCCACCCGGGACAGAACGAATGAGCAGTTCTTC; CDR3aa: CATRDRTNEQFF
abundance: .; v_gene: TRBV9; j_gene: TRBJ2-5; d_gene: TRBD1; CDR3nt: TGTGCCAGCAGCGACGACAGGGGCCAAGAGACCCAGTACTTC; CDR3aa: CASSDDRGQETQYF
abundance: .; v_gene: TRBV5-6; j_gene: TRBJ1-3; d_gene: .; CDR3nt: TGTGCCAGCAGCTTGTTAGAGGGGGCTGGAAACACCATATATTTT; CDR3aa: CASSLLEGAGNTIYF
abundance: .; v_gene: TRBV30; j_gene: TRBJ2-5; d_gene: .; CDR3nt: TGTGCCTGGAGTGTCGGAGAGACCCAGTACTTC; CDR3aa: CAWSVGETQYF
abundance: .; v_gene: TRBV6-5; j_gene: TRBJ2-1; d_gene: TRBD2; CDR3nt: TGTGCCAGCAGTTACGGGAGCGGGGGCGGGAATGAGCAGTTCTTC; CDR3aa: CASSYGSGGGNEQFF
abundance: .; v_gene: TRBV9; j_gene: TRBJ1-4; d_gene: .; CDR3nt: TGTGCCAGCAGCGCGGGGCAGATGGAGGAAAAACTGTTTTTT; CDR3aa: CASSAGQMEEKLFF
abundance: .; v_gene: TRBV6-5; j_gene: TRBJ2-7; d_gene: TRBD1; CDR3nt: TGTGCCAGCAGAAGACAGGGGGCAGCCTACGAGCAGTACTTC; CDR3aa: CASRRQGAAYEQYF
abundance: .; v_gene: TRBV5-6; j_gene: TRBJ1-2; d_gene: TRBD1; CDR3nt: TGTGCCAGCAGCCCCGGGACAGGTTCTTATGGCTACACCTTC; CDR3aa: CASSPGTGSYGYTF
abundance: .; v_gene: TRBV28; j_gene: TRBJ1-3; d_gene: TRBD1; CDR3nt: TGTGCCAGCAGTTTAGGGGGACAGGGCTCAGACTCGGTATATTTT; CDR3aa: CASSLGGQGSDSVYF
abundance: .; v_gene: TRBV7-9; j_gene: TRBJ2-3; d_gene: .; CDR3nt: TGTGCCGCCTCCAGGTTCGGCACAGATACGCAGTATTTT; CDR3aa: CAASRFGTDTQYF
abundance: .; v_gene: TRBV28; j_gene: TRBJ1-2; d_gene: .; CDR3nt: TGTGCCAGCAGTGCCGGACAGTTCTATGGCTACACCTTC; CDR3aa: CASSAGQFYGYTF